This TCR beta chain was retrieved from a study of beta chain features in type 1 diabetes (dated by TCRdb to about 2018). At the level of the whole study: Patients and healthy donors did not differ in mean age, gender distribution, total cell number or subset yield. Naive and central memory subsets were obtained from all 30 or so donors, but regulatory and stem cell-like memory subsets were isolated from only 8 patients and roughly 8 healthy donors. A total of over 90,000,000 sorted cells were examined across all samples, and a strong correlation was observed between cell number per subset and RNA yield. In the study, recently diagnosed type 1 diabetes patients and matched healthy donors were compared on the TCRB repertoires of their sorted circulating CD4+ T cell subsets. Study-wide conclusions, independent of this receptor: HLA sub-analyses involved small numbers of individuals, so any influence of HLA type on TCRB rearrangement remained unresolved. Shorter templates might be favored by PCR, yet because patient and control samples were amplified and corrected together, any such skew would affect both groups equally. The naive, central memory and regulatory TCRB repertoires appeared to resemble one another more closely among patients than among healthy donors. Type 1 diabetes patients showed a moderate but significant shortening of TCRB CDR3 length in all four CD4+ subsets. Sequencing cDNA rather than genomic DNA could over-represent highly expressing activated cells, although activation and CD3 levels did not differ between groups. Patients with type 1 diabetes made fewer insertions and deleted more nucleotides at VDJ recombination sites, implying thymic rearrangement abnormalities.

The High Capacity cDNA Reverse Transcription Kit was used to reverse transcribe all of the isolated RNA, meaning that expressed TCRB transcripts were what got sequenced. Deep immunoSEQ sequencing was performed on naive, central memory and regulatory T cell samples, with an average of around 3.5 million total reads per sample. Sorted cells were lysed in RLT buffer, and RNA was extracted using DNase-treated RNeasy Micro or Mini kits according to cell number. To prevent cross-contamination, every cell subset was processed on its own, while patient and healthy donor samples were processed together. The immunoSEQ multiplex PCR was used to amplify TCRB sequences from cDNA, yielding 87-bp fragments that span the CDR3 region. Amplicons were sequenced on the Illumina HiSeq platform. The paper's data handling went like this. PCR bias was computationally corrected using synthetic template baselines, reads within Hamming distance 2 were collapsed, and singletons that could not be merged were discarded. Reads were aligned against IMGT so that V, D and J genes, CDR3 length and insertions or deletions at six rearrangement sites could be assigned. Clonotype counts were normalized to sorted cell number within each subset before computing true diversity and Gini coefficients with the tcR R package. Repertoire sharing was quantified using the overlap coefficient calculated on TCRB nucleotide sequences. Held by TCRdb, this immuneACCESS table contains in-frame sequences only and omits some clones. Under half of the omission traces to an unresolved V gene where checked; the cause of the rest is unknown. V, J and clone size are taken as reported in that table, and D and trimming were inferred from the DNA itself. The sample contains 150,000 to 190,000 clones, around 8.5% of them found a single time. Clones ranked in the top ten supply 0.5% to 0.65% of the sample.

The germline V gene supplies CDR1 SGHVS and CDR2 FQNEAQ. Ends trimmed: V by 3 bases, J by 5 bases; bases unmatched to a gene: 5. The CDR3 numbers 15 residues from cysteine through phenylalanine. CDR3 DNA only is kept here, 45 bases in frame from base 1. This clone has more than one count but fewer than ten. The antigen this receptor binds is unknown. No qualities accompany the bases; no much larger clone lies one base away. Each donor gave one peripheral blood draw, approximately 0.11 L on average, collected into heparinised tubes. A BD FACSAria II and a panel including CD45RO, CCR7, CD25, CD127, CD95 and CD27 were used to sort naive, central memory, regulatory and stem cell-like memory CD4+ T cells. A purity above 95% was achieved for all sorted populations. Right away, PBMCs were isolated by Lymphoprep density gradient centrifugation and were stained directly, with no culture step. To minimize batch effects, samples were stained and sorted in pairs, one healthy donor with one patient per experiment.

This TCR came from a young man in good health. What was sequenced was central memory CD4+ T cells from blood. In this chain, TRBV7-8 is recombined with TRBJ2-1; 9 central bases correspond to TRBD1. Here the CDR3 is given as CASSFSGTGNNEQFF. The sequence in DNA is TGTGCCAGCAGCTTTTCCGGGACAGGGAACAATGAGCAGTTCTTC.